This note documents a single TCR beta chain sequence. V shed 2 bases and J 7 bases; nucleotides not matched to a gene: 5. The CDR3 extends over 13 amino acids. In germline, CDR1 is MNHEY, CDR2 SVGEGT. It was with a sample-barcoded 5' primer and a J-beta primer mix that a second PCR of roughly 6 to 12 cycles was run. Each CDR3 protein is one row after TCRdb ran MiXCR on the 5' RACE reads. The table includes approximately 490,000 distinct CDR3 sequences, 24% detected once. This entry is derived from a study of blood T cells in healthy people across ages. The draw of peripheral blood yielded approximately 10 milliliters from each donor. A further study also used this sample, focusing on T cells of mothers and their children.

The sample taken for sequencing was blood. The TCR comes from a boy aged 5-17 years in good health. The chain uses TRBV6-2 or TRBV6-3 and TRBJ2-7, with 7 bases lining up with TRBD1. The CDR3 DNA follows: TGTGCCAGCAGTTACGAGGGACAGCGGGAGCAGTACTTC. Translated, it gives CASSYEGQREQYF.